This T cell receptor (beta chain) was obtained from a study of regulatory T cells in long-lasting Graves disease. Study results and limitations: Repertoires from persistent disease leaned toward TRBV28, TRBJ1-2 and TRBJ2-5.

This clonotype occurred many times. Its antigen is undetermined. CDR3-region Arm-PCR and iRepertoire HTBI primers produced the TCR beta libraries. TCRdb redid the calling of the multiplex PCR reads with MiXCR, one entry per CDR3 protein. The table shows under 400,000 distinct CDR3 sequences, with roughly a sixth occurring only once. Time point of the sample: newly diagnosed GD, antithyroid drugs for less than 3 months. The TCR library was made from RNA that had been extracted from PBMCs in TRIzol. The CDR3 sequence is 17 residues long. CDR1 and CDR2 (germline): SGHTA, FQGTGA. The V and J ends lost 0 bases and 2 bases respectively, with 17 bases between them. This same sample was also taken into another study, of T cells in Graves' hyperthyroidism and ophthalmopathy.

Sequences were derived from peripheral blood mononuclear cells (PBMCs), sampled at new diagnosis, from a patient treated with antithyroid drugs. This chain uses TRBV7-3 with TRBJ2-7; the D is unclear. This TCR was sampled from a man in his forties or fifties with Graves disease. This CDR3 reads CASSLTGDAGVPYEQYF. CDR3 DNA: TGTGCCAGCAGCTTAACGGGTGACGCAGGTGTGCCCTACGAGCAGTACTTC. Combining the CDR3 with reference TRBV7-3 and TRBJ2-7 gives the whole variable domain GAGVSQTPSNKVTEKGKYVELRCDPISGHTALYWYRQSLGQGPEFLIYFQGTGAADDSGLPNDRFFAVRPEGSVSTLKIQRTERGDSAVYLCASSLTGDAGVPYEQYFGPGTRLTVT.